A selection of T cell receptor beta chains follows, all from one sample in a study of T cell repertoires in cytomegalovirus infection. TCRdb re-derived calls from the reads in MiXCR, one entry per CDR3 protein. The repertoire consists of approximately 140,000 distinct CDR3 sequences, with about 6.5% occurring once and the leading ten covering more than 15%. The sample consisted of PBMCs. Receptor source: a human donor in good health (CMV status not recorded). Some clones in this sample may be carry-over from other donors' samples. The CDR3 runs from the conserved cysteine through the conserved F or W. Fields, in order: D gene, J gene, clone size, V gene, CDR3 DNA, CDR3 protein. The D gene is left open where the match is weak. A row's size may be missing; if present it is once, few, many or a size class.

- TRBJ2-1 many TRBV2 TGTGCCAGCAGTGTTGACCGGAGACCAAAGGTTCGGTTTCGCAATGAGCAGTTCTTC CASSVDRRPKVRFRNEQFF
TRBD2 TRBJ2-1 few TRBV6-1 TGTGCCAGCAGTCCCGGACTAGCGGGGTTGGGATCCTACAATGAGCAGTTCTTC CASSPGLAGLGSYNEQFF
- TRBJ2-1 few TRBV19 TGTGCCAGTAGTATATCCAGAAACCCCAATGAGCAGTTCTTC CASSISRNPNEQFF
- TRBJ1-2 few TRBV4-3 TGCGCCAGCAGCCAAGATTGGCAGGGAAGTAGTGGCTACACCTTC CASSQDWQGSSGYTF
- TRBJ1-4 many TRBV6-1 TGTGCCAGCTCCGGTCAGTGGAATGAAAAACTGTTTTTT CASSGQWNEKLFF
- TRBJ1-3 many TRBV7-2 TGTGCCAGCAGCTTAGCGCCAGGGACCTCTGGAAACACCATATATTTT CASSLAPGTSGNTIYF
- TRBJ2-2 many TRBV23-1 TGCGCCAGATACTCAGACATCCTTTGTTCCGCGAACACCGGGGAGCTGTTTTTT CARYSDILCSANTGELFF
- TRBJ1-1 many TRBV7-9 TGTGCCAGCAGTCACCTGAGCCAGCCGAACACTGAAGCTTTCTTT CASSHLSQPNTEAFF
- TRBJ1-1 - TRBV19 TGTGCCAGTACCAGGGACGGGAACACTGAAGCTTTCTTT CASTRDGNTEAFF
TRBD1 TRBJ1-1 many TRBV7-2 TGTGCCAGCAGCCGACAAGCGATCAGGGGGCAATCAACGTATGAAGCTTTCTTT CASSRQAIRGQSTYEAFF
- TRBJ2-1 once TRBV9 TGTGCCAGCAGCGTATCGGGGGATAACAATGAGCAGTTCTTC CASSVSGDNNEQFF
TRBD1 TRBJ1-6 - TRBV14 TGTGCCAGCAGTACGAGGGGGCAAAATTCACCCCTCCACTTT CASSTRGQNSPLHF
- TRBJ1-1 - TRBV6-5 TGTGCCAGCAGCCGAGGGACGGGGAACACTGAAGCTTTCTTT CASSRGTGNTEAFF
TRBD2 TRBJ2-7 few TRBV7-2 TGTGCCAGCAGCCCACAAGCTAGCGGGGGGTGGTACGAGCAGTACTTC CASSPQASGGWYEQYF
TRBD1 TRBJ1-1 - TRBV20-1 TGCTGTGCTTCGACCGGCAGGGGGGAGAACACTGAAGCTTTCTTT CCASTGRGENTEAFF
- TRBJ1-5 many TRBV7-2 TGTGCCAGCAGCTTGCGGAGGGAACAGCCCCAGCATTTT CASSLRREQPQHF
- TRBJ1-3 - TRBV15 TGTGCCACCAGCAGAGAGGCTGGAAACACCATATATTTT CATSREAGNTIYF
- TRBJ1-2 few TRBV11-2 TGTGCCAGCAGCTTACTCGCCGAGAGTCTCTATGGCTACACCTTC CASSLLAESLYGYTF
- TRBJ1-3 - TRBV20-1 TGCAGTGCTAGAGACCTTGGAAACACCATATATTTT CSARDLGNTIYF
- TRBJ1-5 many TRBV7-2 TGTGCCAGCAGCTTAGCGCAGGGGTTAGGTCAGCCCCAGCATTTT CASSLAQGLGQPQHF